These 15 T cell receptor beta chains originate from one sample sequenced in a study of CD4 T cells in relation to SARS-CoV-2 and coronaviruses. Assay: immunoSEQ multiplex PCR; the TCRdb copy retains only in-frame clones and omits some. The table shows around 65,000 clones, with about nine tenths occurring only once. CD4+ T cells from unexposed donors were obtained before the COVID-19 pandemic (2011-2018). Sequenced input: memory CD4+ T cells from PBMCs. These receptors were taken from a human donor in good health.

The rearrangement links TRBV18 to TRBJ1-1; D ambiguous. The CDR3 runs 15 residues. Germline-derived CDR1 and CDR2 are KGHSH and LQKENI. The germline V and J ends were trimmed by 0 bases and 1 base, with 9 bases remaining between them. This CDR3 reads CASSPPAQGNTEAFF. CDR3 sequence (DNA): TGTGCCAGCTCACCACCAGCCCAAGGGAACACTGAAGCTTTCTTT.

This chain links TRBV30 with TRBJ1-1, with no clear D. Trimming stripped 0 bases from V and 2 bases from J, with 7 bases between. Germline V gene lookup returns CDR1 GTSNPN and CDR2 SVGIG (reference sequence). CDR3 size: 13 residues. The CDR3 sequence is CAWSVRRNTEAFF. In nucleotides, the CDR3 is TGTGCCTGGAGTGTTCGGAGAAACACTGAAGCTTTCTTT.

The chain employs TRBV6-2 or TRBV6-3 and TRBJ2-7, with D maybe TRBD1 (5 bases). CDR1 is MNHEY, CDR2 SVGEGT, per germline. With 4 bases removed from V and 3 bases from J, the gap between germline ends came to 10 bases. The CDR3 covers 13 residues. The CDR3: CASSLSGRYEQYF. The CDR3 region has the DNA TGTGCCAGCAGTTTGTCAGGGCGCTACGAGCAGTACTTC.

The chain employs TRBV11-2 and TRBJ2-1; possible D gene TRBD2, 6 bases. Trimming shortened V by 6 bases and J by 0 bases, and 6 bases separated the two germline ends. CDR1 is SGHAT and CDR2 is FQNNGV in the germline V gene. The CDR3 runs to 13 residues. The DNA for the CDR3 is TGTGCCAGCAGGCGGGACTCCTACAATGAGCAGTTCTTC. Translation: CASRRDSYNEQFF.

The gene calls are TRBV7-2 and TRBJ1-4; D gene ambiguous. CDR3 length: 15 residues. Germline-derived CDR1 and CDR2 are SGHTA and FQGNSA. V was trimmed by 2 bases and J by 0 bases, leaving 7 bases between them. The CDR3 nucleotides read TGTGCCAGCAGCTTACGCGGTGCAACTAATGAAAAACTGTTTTTT. This sequence encodes CASSLRGATNEKLFF.

This clone has more than one count but fewer than ten. V gene TRBV6-5 combines with J gene TRBJ1-2, with 9 bases aligning to TRBD1. In germline, CDR1 is MNHEY, CDR2 SVGAGI. This CDR3 has 15 residues. V was clipped by 4 bases and J by 5 bases; unmatched bases: 8. DNA of the CDR3: TGTGCCAGCAGTTCCACCGGGACAGGGTTTTATGGCTACACCTTC. Translated, it gives CASSSTGTGFYGYTF.

The J gene is TRBJ1-2, the V gene TRBV28; no clear D. Germline V gives CDR1 MDHEN, CDR2 SYDVKM. CDR3 length: 13 amino acids. Trimming took off 3 bases at V and 6 bases at J, with 11 bases between the two ends. In DNA form, the CDR3 reads TGTGCCAGCAGTTTCGGTGGAGGACATGGCTACACCTTC. The encoded protein is CASSFGGGHGYTF.

V gene TRBV30 combines with J gene TRBJ1-1; maybe TRBD1 (6 bases). Trimming shortened V by 2 bases and J by 1 base, and 8 bases separated the two germline ends. CDR3 length equals 13 residues. The germline CDR1 and CDR2 sequences are GTSNPN and SVGIG (reference sequence). The chain's CDR3 is CAWSTGPNTEAFF. CDR3 nucleotides: TGTGCCTGGAGTACAGGGCCGAACACTGAAGCTTTCTTT.

This clone came up once. An end of the junction does not agree with germline; a read error may underlie this. The chain links TRBV6-1 to TRBJ1-1; D is perhaps TRBD1 (6 bases). There are 14 residues in the CDR3. Per the germline V gene, CDR1 is MNHNS and CDR2 is SASEGT. This chain's CDR3 is CASTEGQLNTEAFF. The CDR3 region has the DNA TGTGCCAGCACTGAAGGACAGCTGAACACTGAAGCTTTCTTT.

A few counts support this clone. Its ends do not fully match the called genes, so a read error is possible. CDR3 protein: CASSLAQGRNEQFF. The CDR3 coding sequence is TGTGCTAGCAGCTTAGCTCAGGGGAGGAATGAGCAGTTCTTC. V and J are TRBV7-7 and TRBJ2-1, with D possibly called TRBD1 or TRBD2 (6 bases each). CDR1 is SSHAT and CDR2 is FNYEAQ in the germline V gene (reference sequence). The CDR3 contains 14 residues.

The chain recombines TRBV7-9 with TRBJ2-4; TRBD2 might be the D (7 bases). The V gene's germline CDR1 is SEHNR and CDR2 FQNEAQ (reference sequence). V gave up 4 bases and J gave up 5 bases, with 18 bases separating them. This CDR3 region has 16 residues. CDR3 sequence reads: CASSYPWGGRENIQYF. The CDR3 nucleotides read TGTGCCAGCAGCTATCCTTGGGGGGGCAGAGAAAACATTCAGTACTTC.

The V call is TRBV4-1, the J call TRBJ2-5; 7 nucleotides agree with TRBD1. This CDR3 has 16 amino acids. CDR1 is MGHRA, CDR2 YSYEKL, per germline. J lost 2 bases, V lost 3 bases, and 9 bases had no gene match. CDR3 amino acids: CASSQSGNRGQETQYF. The CDR3 DNA sequence: TGCGCCAGCAGCCAGTCGGGGAACAGGGGACAAGAGACCCAGTACTTC.

This clone was picked up one time. The chain joins TRBV3-1 (or the pseudogene TRBV3-2) to TRBJ2-7; 7 bases map to TRBD2. This CDR3 has 14 residues. Per germline, CDR1 LGHDT and CDR2 YNNKEL (reference sequence). The ends lost 4 bases at V and 7 bases at J; junction bases unmatched: 10. CDR3 protein: CASSPTRGVREQYF. In DNA form, the CDR3 reads TGTGCCAGCAGCCCCACCCGGGGGGTTCGGGAGCAGTACTTC.

This clone was found once. This chain joins TRBV4-1 and TRBJ2-7; 7 bases are shared with TRBD2. The germline V gene has CDR1 MGHRA and CDR2 YSYEKL. This CDR3 has 14 amino acids. The trim removed 0 bases at V and 6 bases at J, leaving 5 bases unmatched. CDR3 in DNA: TGCGCCAGCAGCCAAGACGGCAGGGAGGGCGAGCAGTACTTC. As protein: CASSQDGREGEQYF.

The V call is TRBV18, the J call TRBJ2-7, with a possible D match to TRBD2 (6 bases). Trimming shortened V by 3 bases and J by 7 bases, and 22 bases separated the two germline ends. CDR3 length: 16 residues. Germline CDR1 is KGHSH and CDR2 is LQKENI. The CDR3 bases are TGTGCCAGCTCACCGAACTCGGGACTGGTTGGAGGAGAGCAGTACTTC. It translates to CASSPNSGLVGGEQYF.